These 32 T cell receptor beta chains were all obtained from the same sample, sequenced in a study of T-cell memory formation after mild COVID-19. TCRdb passed the 5' RACE reads through MiXCR, listing each CDR3 protein once. The table has roughly 220,000 distinct CDR3 sequences, 9.5% to 10% seen once. The sequenced sample consisted of PBMCs or a T cell subset sorted from them (not recorded which). The receptors originated from a man aged 18 to 30 who had mild COVID-19 (a few samples of this study predate the infection). Cell type and time point are not known.

The V gene is TRBV29-1, the J gene TRBJ2-5, with D tentatively TRBD2 (6 bases). CDR3 size: 15 residues. The V gene's germline CDR1 is SQVTM and CDR2 ANQGSEA. V was trimmed by 1 base and J by 0 bases, leaving 12 bases between them. The CDR3 sequence: CSVEGVGDYQETQYF. The CDR3 nucleotides are TGCAGCGTTGAAGGGGTCGGGGACTACCAAGAGACCCAGTACTTC.

The rearrangement joins TRBV4-1 to TRBJ1-1; 8 bases fit TRBD1. Trimming took 1 base from V and 4 from J; bases not matched to a gene: 11. Germline CDR1 MGHRA, CDR2 YSYEKL. The CDR3 is 17 residues long. Written as DNA, the CDR3 is TGCGCCAGCAGCCAAGGGATGCAGGGGGCAAGGGGCACTGAAGCTTTCTTT. It yields the protein CASSQGMQGARGTEAFF.

This clonotype was counted a few times. This chain uses TRBV27 with TRBJ2-7; D gene uncertain. This CDR3 has 14 amino acids. The V and J ends lost 2 bases and 3 bases respectively, with 11 bases between them. Germline V CDR1 and CDR2: MNHEY, SMNVEV (reference sequence). CDR3 bases: TGTGCCAGCAGTTTAAGGCAAAACTACTACGAGCAGTACTTC. Amino acids: CASSLRQNYYEQYF.

The table lists this clonotype with a few counts. The V call is TRBV5-1, the J call TRBJ2-7; 9 positions agree with TRBD1. This CDR3 has 14 amino acids. Germline V lookup: CDR1 SGHRS, CDR2 YFSETQ. V lost 4 bases and J lost 6; bases outside the gene matches: 8. Written as DNA, the CDR3 is TGCGCCAGCAGCCCCGGGACAGGGTCAAGCGAGCAGTACTTC. Its protein is CASSPGTGSSEQYF.

This rearrangement joins TRBV19 to TRBJ2-3; D ambiguous. With 7 bases removed from V and 6 bases from J, the gap between germline ends came to 11 bases. CDR1 is LNHDA and CDR2 is SQIVND in the germline V gene (reference sequence). The CDR3 runs 12 residues. The CDR3 loop is CASKMGSDTQYF. The CDR3 coding sequence is TGTGCCAGTAAAATGGGCTCGGATACGCAGTATTTT.

V and J are TRBV3-1 and TRBJ1-5; the D is unclear. V was cut by 0 bases and J by 8 bases, with 8 bases left in between. The germline V gene encodes CDR1 LGHDT and CDR2 YNNKEL (reference sequence). The CDR3 consists of 13 residues. The CDR3 DNA sequence: TGTGCCAGCAGCCAAGATCTTCGGAAGCCCCAGCATTTT. It encodes CASSQDLRKPQHF.

This clonotype occurred a few times. The V call is TRBV7-3, the J call TRBJ2-1; possible D gene TRBD2, 5 bases. CDR3 length: 13 residues. V lost 5 bases and J lost 8, with 13 bases in between. CDR1 and CDR2 (germline): SGHTA, FQGTGA. The CDR3 nucleotides are TGTGCCAGCAGCCTGGGGTCGGGGTATGAGCAGTTCTTC. Its protein is CASSLGSGYEQFF.

This clonotype was observed many times. V gene TRBV7-9 combines with J gene TRBJ2-3, with TRBD2 as a possible D gene (7 bases). The length of the CDR3 is 16 residues. CDR1 is SEHNR and CDR2 is FQNEAQ in the germline V gene (reference sequence). The V and J ends lost 6 bases and 4 bases respectively, with 20 bases between them. The CDR3 nucleotides are TGTGCCAGCAGTTCGATGTTAAGGGGGGGATCAGATACGCAGTATTTT. As protein: CASSSMLRGGSDTQYF.

The chain employs TRBV6-2 or TRBV6-3 and TRBJ2-2, with 8 bases aligning to TRBD1. V gave up 7 bases and J gave up 7 bases; unmatched junction bases: 17. The CDR3 covers 17 residues. From germline, CDR1 is MNHEY and CDR2 SVGEGT. The CDR3 nucleotides are TGTGCCAGCACCACCAAGGCAGGGGGCATAAGTATCGGGGAGCTGTTTTTT. It encodes CASTTKAGGISIGELFF.

This clonotype showed up just a few times. V gene TRBV28 combines with J gene TRBJ2-1; D remains ambiguous. The CDR3 loop spans 11 amino acids. V lost 6 bases to trimming and J lost 7 bases, with 7 bases between them. Germline-derived CDR1 and CDR2 are MDHEN and SYDVKM. CDR3 coding DNA: TGTGCCAGCAGCATCTTGAATGAGCAGTTCTTC. As protein: CASSILNEQFF.

The rearrangement joins TRBV25-1 to TRBJ1-1; D call uncertain. Germline V gene lookup returns CDR1 MGHDK and CDR2 SYGVNS. The CDR3 totals 13 residues. Trimming removed 3 bases at V and 7 bases at J, with 12 bases between. The CDR3 loop reads CASSDPTRDEAFF. DNA for the CDR3: TGTGCCAGCAGTGACCCCACCAGAGATGAAGCTTTCTTT.

The chain combines TRBV6-2 or TRBV6-3 with TRBJ1-2; D is undetermined. Germline-derived CDR1 and CDR2 are MNHEY and SVGEGT. This CDR3 is built from 12 residues. Trimming pared 2 bases from V and 8 bases from J, leaving 9 bases between. The CDR3 protein is CASSYGSRGYTF. CDR3 nucleotides: TGTGCCAGCAGTTACGGGTCGCGGGGCTACACCTTC.

This clonotype was detected ten times or more. The V gene is TRBV3-1, the J gene TRBJ1-2, with 7 bases aligning to TRBD1. Germline CDR1 LGHDT, CDR2 YNNKEL (reference sequence). V lost 5 bases and J lost 6; bases outside the gene matches: 12. The CDR3 length is 15 residues. In DNA, the CDR3 is TGTGCCAGCAGCTCCCACGACAGGGCACGAAATGGCTACACCTTC. Its translation: CASSSHDRARNGYTF.

This clonotype was counted between two and nine times. V gene TRBV4-1 combines with J gene TRBJ1-5; 9 nucleotides match TRBD1. Germline V gene lookup returns CDR1 MGHRA and CDR2 YSYEKL. V trimming: 3 bases; J trimming: 6 bases; junction bases outside the gene matches: 6. This CDR3 contains 15 residues. The CDR3 DNA reads TGCGCCAGCAGCCAGCCGGGACAGGGAGGTCAGCCCCAGCATTTT. It is translated as CASSQPGQGGQPQHF.

The J gene is TRBJ2-5, the V gene TRBV28; 8 bases match TRBD1. The CDR3 runs 16 residues. Germline-derived CDR1 and CDR2 are MDHEN and SYDVKM. V lost 4 bases and J lost 10; bases outside the gene matches: 17. The CDR3 coding sequence is TGTGCCAGCAGTTCGCCTCTCAGGGGGCGCTTATTGATCCAGTACTTC. Translated: CASSSPLRGRLLIQYF.

This clonotype was seen only a few times. J is TRBJ1-1 and V is TRBV18; the match to TRBD1 covers 8 bases. Germline V CDR1 and CDR2: KGHSH, LQKENI. The length of the CDR3 is 15 residues. After removal of 0 bases from V and 1 base from J, the junction contained 1 base not matched to a gene. The CDR3 protein is CASSPPGTGNTEAFF. The DNA for the CDR3 is TGTGCCAGCTCACCACCCGGGACAGGGAACACTGAAGCTTTCTTT. The complete variable domain, with remaining parts taken from reference TRBV18 and TRBJ1-1, reads NAGVMQNPRHLVRRRGQEARLRCSPMKGHSHVYWYRQLPEEGLKFMVYLQKENIIDESGMPKERFSAEFPKEGPSILRIQQVVRGDSAAYFCASSPPGTGNTEAFFGQGTRLTVV.

V and J are TRBV29-1 and TRBJ2-3; a weak D match, TRBD1 (6 bases). Germline values: CDR1 SQVTM, CDR2 ANQGSEA. V gave up 0 bases and J gave up 6 bases, with 10 bases separating them. CDR3 length: 13 residues. The CDR3 loop reads CSVEDGGSDTQYF. In DNA, the CDR3 is TGCAGCGTTGAAGATGGGGGCTCGGATACGCAGTATTTT.

J is TRBJ1-2 and V is TRBV7-2, with D possibly being TRBD1 (5 bases). The V and J ends lost 5 bases and 8 bases respectively, with 12 bases between them. The germline gives CDR1 SGHTA, CDR2 FQGNSA. The CDR3 is 12 amino acids. The CDR3 here is CASSQQAFGYTF. CDR3 coding DNA: TGTGCCAGCAGCCAACAGGCCTTCGGCTACACCTTC.

There are many counts of this clonotype. The chain uses TRBV7-2 and TRBJ1-1, with D unresolved. The V end lost 5 bases, the J end lost 8 bases, and 12 bases lay between the germline ends. The CDR3 totals 12 residues. Germline CDR1 and CDR2: SGHTA and FQGNSA. CDR3 region: CASSPRPVEAFF. Here the CDR3 DNA reads TGTGCCAGCAGCCCAAGGCCGGTCGAAGCTTTCTTT.

This clonotype was observed many times. The chain couples TRBV10-1 to TRBJ2-7; D might be TRBD1 (5 bases). Germline lookup yields CDR1 WNHNN and CDR2 SYGVQD (reference sequence). The V gene lost 8 bases and the J gene lost 7 bases, with 18 bases spanning the gap. This CDR3 is 13 amino acids long. CDR3 region: CASPRAALPEQYV. The CDR3 DNA reads TGCGCCAGCCCCAGGGCAGCCCTACCTGAGCAGTACGTC.

This clonotype was seen a handful of times. The CDR3 nucleotides read TGCAGCGTTGAAGATCCTACTAGCGGGGGACAAAACATTCAGTACTTC. Amino acids: CSVEDPTSGGQNIQYF. The chain recombines TRBV29-1 with TRBJ2-4; 11 bases agree with TRBD2. V lost 0 bases, J lost 5 bases, and 6 bases stayed unmatched. The CDR3 has 16 residues. Germline V gives CDR1 SQVTM, CDR2 ANQGSEA.

This clonotype was found a few times. The chain has TRBV12-3 or TRBV12-4 and TRBJ2-1; D gene unclear. Trimming cost V 10 bases and J 5 bases, with 18 bases left between them. The CDR3 loop spans 14 amino acids. This CDR3 reads CATLRLISDNEQFF. The CDR3 coding sequence is TGTGCCACCTTGAGACTCATTTCTGACAATGAGCAGTTCTTC.

In this sample, this clonotype turned up a few times. V and J are TRBV25-1 and TRBJ1-2; 7 bases are a match to TRBD1. The J segment lost 4 bases and the V segment lost 6 bases, leaving 5 bases of the junction unmatched. Germline loops: CDR1 MGHDK, CDR2 SYGVNS. This CDR3 has 13 residues. This chain's CDR3 is CASRGDRLYGYTF. CDR3 coding DNA: TGTGCCAGCAGGGGGGACAGACTCTATGGCTACACCTTC.

DNA for the CDR3: TGTGCCAGCAGTATCCGAGATACGCAGTATTTT. Amino acid sequence: CASSIRDTQYF. The chain couples TRBV12-3 or TRBV12-4 to TRBJ2-3; D uncertain. The CDR3 runs 11 residues. Trimming removed 5 bases at V and 5 bases at J, with 5 bases between.

Only a few counts were recorded for this clonotype. The chain recombines TRBV12-3 or TRBV12-4 with TRBJ1-2; D remains ambiguous. Trimming removed 2 bases from V and 5 bases from J, with 12 bases in between. The CDR3 sequence is 14 residues long. The CDR3 nucleotides read TGTGCCAGCAGTTTATATCGGGGAGGGTATGGCTACACCTTC. The encoded protein is CASSLYRGGYGYTF.

V usage is TRBV20-1 and J usage is TRBJ2-3; 7 nucleotides match TRBD2. The CDR3 is 16 residues long. V lost 3 bases and J lost 4; bases outside the gene matches: 13. CDR1 and CDR2 from the germline V gene are DFQATT and SNEGSKA (reference sequence). The CDR3: CSASGRGLAQSDTQYF. The CDR3 DNA reads TGCAGTGCTAGCGGGCGGGGGTTAGCCCAGTCAGATACGCAGTATTTT.

The chain employs TRBV29-1 and TRBJ2-3; TRBD2 matches at 8 bases. CDR3 length: 15 amino acids. With 2 bases clipped from V and 3 bases from J, the junction kept 7 bases outside the gene matches. Per the germline V gene, CDR1 is SQVTM and CDR2 is ANQGSEA. CDR3 nucleotide sequence: TGCAGCGTTGAATTCCTGGCGGGGGGAACAGATACGCAGTATTTT. Translated: CSVEFLAGGTDTQYF.

The sample holds one count of this clonotype. CDR3 sequence (DNA): TGCGCCAGCAGCCGCCAGAGGATCGGGACAGGGTCGGGATACGAGCAGTACTTC. Its protein product is CASSRQRIGTGSGYEQYF. The rearrangement uses TRBV4-3 and TRBJ2-7; 9 bases are a match to TRBD1. Germline loops: CDR1 LGHNA, CDR2 YSLEER. The length of the CDR3 is 18 residues. V shed 4 bases and J 4 bases; nucleotides not matched to a gene: 17.

The chain carries TRBV5-5 and TRBJ1-4, with D perhaps TRBD1 (5 bases). The CDR3 length is 14 residues. The germline V and J ends were trimmed by 4 bases and 3 bases, with 10 bases remaining between them. Germline V gene sequence: CDR1 SGHKS, CDR2 YYEKEE (reference sequence). Here the CDR3 reads CASSPPGPNEKLFF. The CDR3 DNA is TGTGCCAGCAGCCCGCCGGGACCTAATGAAAAACTGTTTTTT.

In its sample, this clonotype was seen many times. The chain uses TRBV5-4 and TRBJ2-7, with D uncertain. Germline V gives CDR1 SGHNT, CDR2 YYREEE (reference sequence). V dropped 9 bases and J dropped 4 bases, with 11 bases sitting between them. The CDR3 runs to 11 residues. CDR3: CATPVVYEQYV. The CDR3, as DNA: TGTGCCACCCCAGTTGTGTACGAGCAGTACGTC.

V is TRBV5-1 and J is TRBJ2-2; D is possibly TRBD1 (6 bases). Trimming left V 1 base short and J 0 bases short, with 10 bases between. This CDR3 has 16 residues. From germline, CDR1 is SGHRS and CDR2 YFSETQ. CDR3 region: CASSLQGISNTGELFF. CDR3 in DNA: TGCGCCAGCAGCTTGCAGGGGATCTCGAACACCGGGGAGCTGTTTTTT. Variable domain in full (rest from reference TRBV5-1 and TRBJ2-2): KAGVTQTPRYLIKTRGQQVTLSCSPISGHRSVSWYQQTPGQGLQFLFEYFSETQRNKGNFPGRFSGRQFSNSRSEMNVSTLELGDSALYLCASSLQGISNTGELFFGEGSRLTVL.

This clonotype was seen a few times. The rearrangement links TRBV5-1 to TRBJ1-1, with TRBD1 matching over 9 bases. Trimming took 4 bases from V and 3 from J; bases not matched to a gene: 16. This CDR3 has 18 residues. Germline V gives CDR1 SGHRS, CDR2 YFSETQ. The CDR3 here is CASSQGTGIVKSYTEAFF. The CDR3 DNA sequence: TGCGCCAGCAGCCAAGGGACAGGGATCGTAAAGTCGTACACTGAAGCTTTCTTT.